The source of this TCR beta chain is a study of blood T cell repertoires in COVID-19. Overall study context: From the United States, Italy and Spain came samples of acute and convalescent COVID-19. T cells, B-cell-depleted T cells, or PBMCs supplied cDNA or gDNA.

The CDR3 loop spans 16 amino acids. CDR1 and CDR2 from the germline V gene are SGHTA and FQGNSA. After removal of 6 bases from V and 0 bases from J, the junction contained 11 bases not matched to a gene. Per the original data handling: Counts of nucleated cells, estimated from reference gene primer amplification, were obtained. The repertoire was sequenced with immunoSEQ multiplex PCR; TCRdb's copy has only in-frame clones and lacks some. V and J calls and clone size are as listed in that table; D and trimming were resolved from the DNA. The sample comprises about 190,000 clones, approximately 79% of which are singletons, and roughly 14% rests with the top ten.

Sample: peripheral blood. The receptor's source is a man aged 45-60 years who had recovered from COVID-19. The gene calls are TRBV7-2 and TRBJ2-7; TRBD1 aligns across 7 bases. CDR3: CASSILGGQSSYEQYF. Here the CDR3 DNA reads TGTGCCAGCAGTATACTAGGGGGACAGAGCTCCTACGAGCAGTACTTC.